The clone carrying this T cell receptor beta chain has only a few counts. The V end was cut by 2 bases, the J end by 0 bases, with 20 bases between. The CDR3 runs to 19 residues. Germline V gene lookup returns CDR1 MNHEY and CDR2 SVGEGT. TCRdb keeps only in-frame clones here, not all; method: immunoSEQ multiplex PCR. The data contain roughly 150,000 clones, roughly 80% of them singletons. This sample was taken from a study of blood T cell repertoires in COVID-19. The receptor was isolated from a woman aged 45-65 years who had recovered from COVID-19. This chain uses TRBV6-2 or TRBV6-3 with TRBJ1-5; tentatively, D is TRBD1 (5 bases). The sample comprised PBMCs or T cells enriched from blood (not recorded which). The CDR3 sequence: CASSYVPEGLGYSNQPQHF. CDR3 nucleotides: TGTGCCAGCAGTTACGTCCCCGAGGGACTGGGGTATAGCAATCAGCCCCAGCATTTT.